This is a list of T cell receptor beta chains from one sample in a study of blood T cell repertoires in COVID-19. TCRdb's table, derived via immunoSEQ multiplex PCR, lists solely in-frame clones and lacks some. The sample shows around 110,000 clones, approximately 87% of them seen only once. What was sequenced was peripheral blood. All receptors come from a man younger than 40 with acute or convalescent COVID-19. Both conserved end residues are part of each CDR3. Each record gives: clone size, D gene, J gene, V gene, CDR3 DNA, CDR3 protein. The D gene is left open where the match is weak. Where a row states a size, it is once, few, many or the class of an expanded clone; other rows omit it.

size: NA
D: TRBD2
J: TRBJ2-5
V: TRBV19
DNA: TGTGCCAGTAGCTCCGACCTAGCGGTTGGAGAGACCCAGTACTTC
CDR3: CASSSDLAVGETQYF

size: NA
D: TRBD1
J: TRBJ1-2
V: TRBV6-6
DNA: TGTGCCAGCAGTTACGATGGGACAGGGGATGGCTACACCTTC
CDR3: CASSYDGTGDGYTF

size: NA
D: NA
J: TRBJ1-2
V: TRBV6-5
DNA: TGTGCCAGCAGAGGGACATTAGAGAACTATGGCTACACCTTC
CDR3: CASRGTLENYGYTF

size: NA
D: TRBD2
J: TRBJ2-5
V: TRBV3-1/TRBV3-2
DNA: TGTGCCAGCAGCCCCCTGTCGGCGGGGGGGACTGAGACCCAGTACTTC
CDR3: CASSPLSAGGTETQYF

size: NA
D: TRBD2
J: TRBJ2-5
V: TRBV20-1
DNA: TGCAGTGCTAGTCTAGCGGGGTATCAAGAGACCCAGTACTTC
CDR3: CSASLAGYQETQYF

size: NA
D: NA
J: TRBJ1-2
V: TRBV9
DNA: TGTGCCAGCAGCCCCCCAACTAACTATGGCTACACCTTC
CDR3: CASSPPTNYGYTF

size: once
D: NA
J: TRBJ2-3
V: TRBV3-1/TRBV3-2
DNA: TGTGCCAGCAGCCAACAACACAGGTTCAGCGATACGCAGTATTTT
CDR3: CASSQQHRFSDTQYF

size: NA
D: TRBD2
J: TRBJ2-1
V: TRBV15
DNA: TGTGCCACCAGCAGAGTAGCTAGCGGAGGTGAGCAGTTCTTC
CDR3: CATSRVASGGEQFF

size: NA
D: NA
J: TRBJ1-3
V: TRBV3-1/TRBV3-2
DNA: TGTGCCAGCAGAACCACCGGGGGATCCGGAAACACCATATATTTT
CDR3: CASRTTGGSGNTIYF

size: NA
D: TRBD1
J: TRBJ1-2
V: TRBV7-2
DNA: TGTGCCAGCAGCCCATGGACAGGGGACGTTGCTGGCTACACCTTC
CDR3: CASSPWTGDVAGYTF

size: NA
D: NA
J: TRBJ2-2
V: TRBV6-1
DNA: TGTGCCAGCAGTGAGGAGCCTTATACCGGGGAGCTGTTTTTT
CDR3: CASSEEPYTGELFF

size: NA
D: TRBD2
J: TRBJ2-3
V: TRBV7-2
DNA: TGTGCCAGCAGCTACCTAGCGGGAGGATCCACAGATACGCAGTATTTT
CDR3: CASSYLAGGSTDTQYF

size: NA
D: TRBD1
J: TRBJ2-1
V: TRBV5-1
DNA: TGCGCCAGCAGTGGTTCCGGGACAGCTTTCAATGAGCAGTTCTTC
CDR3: CASSGSGTAFNEQFF

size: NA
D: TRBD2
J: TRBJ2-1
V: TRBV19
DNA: TGTGCCAGTACCCAGAGACTAGCACACGAGCAGTTCTTC
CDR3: CASTQRLAHEQFF

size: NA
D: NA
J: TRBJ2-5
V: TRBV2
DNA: TGTGCCGTGATAACTAGGGAAGAGACCCAGTACTTC
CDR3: CAVITREETQYF

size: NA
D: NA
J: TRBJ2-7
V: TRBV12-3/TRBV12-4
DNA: TGTGCCAGCATGGCAGGGGTCTACGAGCAGTACTTC
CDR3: CASMAGVYEQYF

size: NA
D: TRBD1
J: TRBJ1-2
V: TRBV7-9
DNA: TGTGCCAGCAGCTCCGGGACAGGTCCCTATGGCTACACCTTC
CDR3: CASSSGTGPYGYTF

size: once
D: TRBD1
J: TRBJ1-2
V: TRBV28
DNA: TGTGCCAGCAGCCTACTGACAGGGGGCGAGGGCTACACCTTC
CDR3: CASSLLTGGEGYTF

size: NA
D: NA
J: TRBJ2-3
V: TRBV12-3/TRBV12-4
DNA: TGTGCCAGCTGCCTTCTAGGAGGGTCGACGCAGTATTTT
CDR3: CASCLLGGSTQYF

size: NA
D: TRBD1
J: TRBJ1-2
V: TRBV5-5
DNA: TGTGCCAGCAGCTTGGGGGGACAGGGCTATGGCTACACCTTC
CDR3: CASSLGGQGYGYTF

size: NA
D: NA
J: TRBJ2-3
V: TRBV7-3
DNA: TGTGCCAGCAGCTACGGGAGTACAGATACGCAGTATTTT
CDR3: CASSYGSTDTQYF

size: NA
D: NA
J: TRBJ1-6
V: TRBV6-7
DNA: TGTGCCAGCAGTTACTCGAAGGGGTTTCCCCGACCCCATAATTCACCCCTCCACTTT
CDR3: CASSYSKGFPRPHNSPLHF

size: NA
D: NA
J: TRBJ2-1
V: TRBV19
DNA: TGTGCCAGTAGTATAGCGCGGGCCAATGAGCAGTTCTTC
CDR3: CASSIARANEQFF

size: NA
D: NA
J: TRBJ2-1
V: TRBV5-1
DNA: TGCGCCAGCAGCTTGTCACAGGGTTACAATGAGCAGTTCTTC
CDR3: CASSLSQGYNEQFF